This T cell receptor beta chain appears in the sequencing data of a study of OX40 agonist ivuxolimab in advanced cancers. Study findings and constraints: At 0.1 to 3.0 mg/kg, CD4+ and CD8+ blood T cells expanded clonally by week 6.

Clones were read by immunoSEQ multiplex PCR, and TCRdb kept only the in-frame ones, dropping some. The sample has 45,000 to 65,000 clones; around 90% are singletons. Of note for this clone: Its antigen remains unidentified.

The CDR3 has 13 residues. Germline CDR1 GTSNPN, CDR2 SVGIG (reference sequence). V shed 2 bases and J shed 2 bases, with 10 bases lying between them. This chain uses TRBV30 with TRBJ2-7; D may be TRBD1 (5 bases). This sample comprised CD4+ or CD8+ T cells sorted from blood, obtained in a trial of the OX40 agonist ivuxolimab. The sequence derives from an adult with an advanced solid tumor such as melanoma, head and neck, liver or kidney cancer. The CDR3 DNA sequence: TGTGCCTGGAGTTTGACAGCTACCTACGAGCAGTACTTC. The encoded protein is CAWSLTATYEQYF.